This T cell receptor beta chain derives from a study of regulatory T cells in long-lasting Graves disease. Whole-study context: Antithyroid drug intake by newly diagnosed Graves' patients had lasted under 3 months.

Through Arm-PCR of CDR3 regions and iRepertoire HTBI primers, TCR beta libraries were built. Using its own MiXCR run on the multiplex PCR reads, TCRdb lists one record per CDR3 protein. This table holds about 430,000 distinct CDR3 sequences, approximately 16% found once. This clonotype was observed a handful of times. The antigen remains undetermined. Study results and limitations: Possibly, too few samples lowered accuracy. Newly diagnosed disease favored TRBV20-1 and TRBJ2-1 over persistent disease.

Specified time point: newly diagnosed GD, antithyroid drugs for less than 3 months. Researchers made the TCR library from RNA that was extracted from PBMCs. It was an endocrinology department in Xi'an, China, that provided the patients. The CDR3 sequence is 14 residues long. The germline V gene encodes CDR1 MNHEY and CDR2 SMNVEV (reference sequence). V was shortened by 1 base and J by 2 bases, with 8 bases between the two germline ends. The data also belong to a second study, concerning T cells in Graves' hyperthyroidism and ophthalmopathy.

This chain connects TRBV27 to TRBJ2-5; D unresolved. The sequence was collected from a woman aged 40 to 49 with Graves disease. The source material was peripheral blood mononuclear cells (PBMCs), sampled at new diagnosis, from a patient treated with antithyroid drugs. CDR3 bases: TGTGCCAGCAGTTTATATTTAGGGCAAGAGACCCAGTACTTC. This codes for CASSLYLGQETQYF.